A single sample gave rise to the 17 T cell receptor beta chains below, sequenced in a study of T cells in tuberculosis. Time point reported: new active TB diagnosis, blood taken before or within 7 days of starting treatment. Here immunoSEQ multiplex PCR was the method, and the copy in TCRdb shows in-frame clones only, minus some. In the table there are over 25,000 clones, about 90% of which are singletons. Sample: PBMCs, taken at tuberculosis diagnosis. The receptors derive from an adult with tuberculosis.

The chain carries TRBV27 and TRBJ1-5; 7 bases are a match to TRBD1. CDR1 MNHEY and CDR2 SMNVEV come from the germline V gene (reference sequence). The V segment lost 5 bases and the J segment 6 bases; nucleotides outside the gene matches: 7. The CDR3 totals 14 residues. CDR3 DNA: TGTGCCAGCAGTCCTTTCCAGGGGGGTCAGCCCCAGCATTTT. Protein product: CASSPFQGGQPQHF.

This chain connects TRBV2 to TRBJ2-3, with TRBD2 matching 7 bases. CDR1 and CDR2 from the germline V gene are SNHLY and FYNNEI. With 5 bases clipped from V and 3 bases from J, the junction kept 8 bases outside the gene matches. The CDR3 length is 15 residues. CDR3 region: CASSLMGGETDTQYF. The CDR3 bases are TGTGCCAGCAGTCTCATGGGGGGGGAGACAGATACGCAGTATTTT.

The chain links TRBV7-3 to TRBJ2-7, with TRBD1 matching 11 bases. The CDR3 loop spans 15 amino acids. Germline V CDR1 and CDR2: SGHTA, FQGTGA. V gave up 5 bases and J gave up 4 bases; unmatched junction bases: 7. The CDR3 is CASSRGQGALYEQYF. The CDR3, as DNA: TGTGCCAGCAGCCGAGGACAGGGGGCTTTATACGAGCAGTACTTC.

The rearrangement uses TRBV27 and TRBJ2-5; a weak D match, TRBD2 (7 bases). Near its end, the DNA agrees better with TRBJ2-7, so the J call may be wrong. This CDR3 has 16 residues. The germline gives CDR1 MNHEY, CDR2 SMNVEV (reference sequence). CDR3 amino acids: CASSLLWGGRDDEQYF. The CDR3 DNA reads TGTGCCAGCAGTTTACTCTGGGGGGGGCGTGACGACGAGCAGTACTTC.

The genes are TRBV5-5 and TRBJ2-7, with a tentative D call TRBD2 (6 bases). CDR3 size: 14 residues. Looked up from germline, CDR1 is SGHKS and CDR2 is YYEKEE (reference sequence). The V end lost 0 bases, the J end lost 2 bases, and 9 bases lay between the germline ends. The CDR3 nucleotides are TGTGCCAGCAGCTTGGCCGGGAGCCCCTACGAGCAGTACTTC. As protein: CASSLAGSPYEQYF.

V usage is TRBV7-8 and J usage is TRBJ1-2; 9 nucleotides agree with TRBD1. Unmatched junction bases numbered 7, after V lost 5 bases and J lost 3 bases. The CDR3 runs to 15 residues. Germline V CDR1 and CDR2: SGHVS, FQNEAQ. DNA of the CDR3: TGTGCCAGCAGCCCCCGGGACAGGGCGGACTATGGCTACACCTTC. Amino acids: CASSPRDRADYGYTF.

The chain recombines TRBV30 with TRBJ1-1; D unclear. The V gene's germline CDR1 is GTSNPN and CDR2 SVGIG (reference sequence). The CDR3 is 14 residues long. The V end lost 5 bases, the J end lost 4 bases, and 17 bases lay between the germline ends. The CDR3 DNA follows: TGTGCCTGGGAGCCGAATGAGGTAATCACTGAAGCTTTCTTT. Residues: CAWEPNEVITEAFF.

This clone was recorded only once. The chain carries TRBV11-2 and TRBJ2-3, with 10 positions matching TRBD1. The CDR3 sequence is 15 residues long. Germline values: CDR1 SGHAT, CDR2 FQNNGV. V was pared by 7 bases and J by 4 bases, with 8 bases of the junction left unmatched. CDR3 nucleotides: TGTGCCAGCACATCAACGGGACAGGGGTCAGATACGCAGTATTTT. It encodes CASTSTGQGSDTQYF. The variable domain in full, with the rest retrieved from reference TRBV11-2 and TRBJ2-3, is EAGVAQSPRYKIIEKRQSVAFWCNPISGHATLYWYQQILGQGPKLLIQFQNNGVVDDSQLPKDRFSAERLKGVDSTLKIQPAKLEDSAVYLCASTSTGQGSDTQYFGPGTRLTVL.

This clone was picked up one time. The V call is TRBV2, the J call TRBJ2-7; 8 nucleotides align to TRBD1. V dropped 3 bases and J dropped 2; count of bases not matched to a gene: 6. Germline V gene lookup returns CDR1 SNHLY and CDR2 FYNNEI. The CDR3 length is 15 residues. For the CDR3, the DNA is TGTGCCAGCAGTGATTGGGGGACAGGCACCTACGAGCAGTACTTC. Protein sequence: CASSDWGTGTYEQYF.

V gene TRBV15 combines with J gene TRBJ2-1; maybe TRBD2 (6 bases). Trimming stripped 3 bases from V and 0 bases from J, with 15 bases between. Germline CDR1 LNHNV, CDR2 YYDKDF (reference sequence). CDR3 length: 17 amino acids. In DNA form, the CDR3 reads TGTGCCACCAGCAGTACCACTCGGGAGAGCTCCTACAATGAGCAGTTCTTC. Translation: CATSSTTRESSYNEQFF.

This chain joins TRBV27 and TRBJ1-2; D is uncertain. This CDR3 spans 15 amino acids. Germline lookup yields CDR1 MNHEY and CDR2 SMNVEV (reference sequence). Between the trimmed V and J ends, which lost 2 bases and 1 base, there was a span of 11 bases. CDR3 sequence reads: CASSLRSPGNYGYTF. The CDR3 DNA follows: TGTGCCAGCAGTTTACGGTCCCCGGGTAACTATGGCTACACCTTC.

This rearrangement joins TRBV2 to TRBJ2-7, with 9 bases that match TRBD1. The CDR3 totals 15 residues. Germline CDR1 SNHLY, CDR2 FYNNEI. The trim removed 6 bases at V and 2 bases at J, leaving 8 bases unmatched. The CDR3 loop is CASRDRGQRTYEQYF. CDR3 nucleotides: TGTGCCAGCAGGGACAGGGGCCAGCGGACCTACGAGCAGTACTTC.

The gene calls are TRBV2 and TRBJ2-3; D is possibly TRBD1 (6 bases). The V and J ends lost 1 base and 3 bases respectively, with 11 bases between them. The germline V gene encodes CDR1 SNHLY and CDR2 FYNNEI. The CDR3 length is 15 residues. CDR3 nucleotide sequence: TGTGCCAGCAGTGAAGGTCCCAGGGGAACAGATACGCAGTATTTT. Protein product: CASSEGPRGTDTQYF.

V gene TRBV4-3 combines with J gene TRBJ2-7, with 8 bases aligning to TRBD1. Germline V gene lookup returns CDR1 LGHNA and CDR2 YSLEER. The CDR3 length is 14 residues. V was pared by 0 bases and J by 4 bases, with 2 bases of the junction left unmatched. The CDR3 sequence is CASSQEDREYEQYF. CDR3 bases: TGCGCCAGCAGCCAAGAGGACAGGGAGTACGAGCAGTACTTC.

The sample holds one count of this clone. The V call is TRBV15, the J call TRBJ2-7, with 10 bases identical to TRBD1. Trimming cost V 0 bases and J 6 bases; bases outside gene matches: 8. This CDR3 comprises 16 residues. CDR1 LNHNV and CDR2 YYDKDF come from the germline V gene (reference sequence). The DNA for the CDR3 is TGTGCCACCAGCAGAGATCGACAGGGGGCCCTCGCCGAGCAGTACTTC. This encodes CATSRDRQGALAEQYF.

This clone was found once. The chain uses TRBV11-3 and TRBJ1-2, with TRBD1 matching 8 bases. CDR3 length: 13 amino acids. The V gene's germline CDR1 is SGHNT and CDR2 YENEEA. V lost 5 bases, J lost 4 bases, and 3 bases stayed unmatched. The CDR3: CASSPTGAYGYTF. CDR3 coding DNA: TGTGCCAGCAGCCCGACAGGGGCCTATGGCTACACCTTC.

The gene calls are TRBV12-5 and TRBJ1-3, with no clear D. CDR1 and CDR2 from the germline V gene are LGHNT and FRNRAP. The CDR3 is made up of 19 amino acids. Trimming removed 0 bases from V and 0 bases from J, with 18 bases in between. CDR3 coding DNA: TGTGCTAGTGGTTTGGTACTAGGTTATGGTCAGTCCTCTGGAAACACCATATATTTT. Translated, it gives CASGLVLGYGQSSGNTIYF.